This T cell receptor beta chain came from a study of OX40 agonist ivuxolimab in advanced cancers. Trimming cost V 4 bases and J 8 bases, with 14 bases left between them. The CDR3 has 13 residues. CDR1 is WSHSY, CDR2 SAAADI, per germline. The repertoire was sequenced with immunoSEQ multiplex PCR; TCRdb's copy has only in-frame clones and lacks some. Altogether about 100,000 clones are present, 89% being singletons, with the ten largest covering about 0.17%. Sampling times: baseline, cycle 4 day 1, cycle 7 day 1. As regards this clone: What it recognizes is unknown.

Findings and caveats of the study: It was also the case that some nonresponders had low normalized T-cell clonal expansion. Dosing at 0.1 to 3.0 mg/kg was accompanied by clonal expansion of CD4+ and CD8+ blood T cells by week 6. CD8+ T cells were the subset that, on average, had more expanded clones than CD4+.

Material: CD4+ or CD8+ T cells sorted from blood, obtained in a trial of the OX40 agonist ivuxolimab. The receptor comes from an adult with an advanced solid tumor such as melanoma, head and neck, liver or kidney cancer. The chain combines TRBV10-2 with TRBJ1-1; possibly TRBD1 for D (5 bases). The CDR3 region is CASSVIGEGEAFF. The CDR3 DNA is TGCGCCAGCAGTGTTATTGGGGAGGGGGAAGCTTTCTTT.